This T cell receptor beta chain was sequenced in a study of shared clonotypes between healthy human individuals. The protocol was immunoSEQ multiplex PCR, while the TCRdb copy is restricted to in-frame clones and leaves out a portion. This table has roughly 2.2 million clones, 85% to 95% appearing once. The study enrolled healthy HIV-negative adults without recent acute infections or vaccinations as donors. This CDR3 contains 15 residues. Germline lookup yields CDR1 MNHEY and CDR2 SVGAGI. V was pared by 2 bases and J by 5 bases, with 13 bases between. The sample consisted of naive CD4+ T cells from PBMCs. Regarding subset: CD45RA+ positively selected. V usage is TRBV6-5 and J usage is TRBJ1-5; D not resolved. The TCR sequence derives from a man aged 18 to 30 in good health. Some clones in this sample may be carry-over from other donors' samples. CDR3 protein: CASSYARTADQPQHF. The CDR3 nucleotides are TGTGCCAGCAGTTACGCCCGGACCGCCGATCAGCCCCAGCATTTT.